This T cell receptor beta chain was observed in a study of shared clonotypes between healthy human individuals. Study information: CD8 memory received one plate per donor, CD8 naive two, CD4 memory three and CD4 naive three.

Original handling: Without quality scores, immunoSEQ junctional reads could not be filtered like full-length reads. Repertoires were generated with immunoSEQ multiplex PCR, while TCRdb's copy carries only in-frame clones and drops some. From that table come the V and J calls and clone size; the DNA was used to work out D and trimming. The sample contains 1.6 million or so clones, 98% of which appear only once. Regarding the study as a whole: The study generally estimated greater richness for naive than memory subsets.

Everyone who donated was a Caucasian adult who lived in Nashville, Tennessee. The CDR3 is made up of 15 amino acids. Germline V gene sequence: CDR1 LNHDA, CDR2 SQIVND (reference sequence). J lost 3 bases, V lost 4 bases, and 8 bases had no gene match. In the case of this clone: Its target is not known.

The TCR sequence derives from a man aged 30 to 45 in good health. The chain joins TRBV19 to TRBJ1-2, with TRBD1 matching over 7 bases. Source material: naive CD4+ T cells sorted from blood. As to subset: CD45RA+ positively selected. CDR3 DNA sequence: TGTGCCAGTAGTACAGGGGGGTCTCCCTACTATGGCTACACCTTC. This encodes CASSTGGSPYYGYTF.